This T cell receptor beta chain is from a study of PD-1 blockade in classical Hodgkin lymphoma (dated by TCRdb to 2019 to 2021). About the study as a whole: Nivolumab dosing was 3 mg/kg intravenously every 2 weeks, continuing until either disease progression or unacceptable toxicity. To define a peripheral blood immune signature of response to PD-1 blockade in classical Hodgkin lymphoma, the study combined TCR beta sequencing with CyTOF.

The full study reports these points: Among trial patients, those achieving complete response had baseline diversity similar to that of newly diagnosed patients, while diversity was significantly lower in partial responders and progressors. Newly diagnosed patients were reported to have lower baseline TCR diversity than healthy donors, and relapsed/refractory patients were reported to have lower baseline TCR diversity still. Lower diversity was observed in patients in whom nivolumab was started less than 1 year after ASCT, and these patients were excluded from later analyses so that confounding by immune reconstitution would be avoided. The study was limited to a single clinical trial cohort, and causes of repertoire differences, possibly disease activity or prior therapy, remained undefined. CD4+ but not CD8+ TCR diversity rose significantly by C4D1 (p=0.0027 vs p=0.16), most apparent in complete responders (p=0.02).

Genomic DNA was extracted with the Qiagen DNeasy kit from unsorted PBMCs and from negatively selected CD4+ and CD8+ fractions. Amplification of TCR beta CDR3 regions was done by immunoSEQ multiplex PCR with primers that anneal to V and J segments. A synthetic immune receptor repertoire was used to minimize amplification bias, and any remaining bias was removed computationally after sequencing. On the authors' methods: Repertoire diversity was quantified as the Shannon entropy index using custom Python scripts. The unsorted, CD4+ and CD8+ repertoires were each analyzed separately, with the exception of combined analyses, where CD4+ and CD8+ sequences were merged in silico. A clone was considered expanded if an increase in frequency of at least 2-fold after treatment relative to C1D1 was found, and a pseudocount of 0.5 was applied to clones undetected at baseline. Singleton clones were defined as clones with 0 or 1 copy at C1D1, and non-singleton clones were defined as clones with 2 or more copies. Clones expanded in unsorted samples were assigned a CD4+, CD8+ or unknown annotation through matching of protein sequences in sorted samples from the same patient. Wilcoxon tests on paired samples were used to test changes in diversity from C1D1 to C4D1. TCRdb re-hosts the immuneACCESS table, in-frame sequences only. Its copies lack some clones; in the studies checked, an unresolved V gene accounts for under half of them, and the cause for the rest is not known. The DNA was the basis for D and trimming; V, J and clone size are from that table. The sample table lists some 25,000 clones, around nine tenths of them with a count of one. Clones ranked in the top ten supply approximately 6.8% of the sample.

The germline V gene (reference sequence) yields MNHEY for CDR1 and SMNVEV for CDR2. From the cysteine up to the phenylalanine, the CDR3 has a length of 15 residues. The kept DNA is CDR3 alone, 45 bases in frame from the first base. The junction shows trimming of 6 bases on V and 4 bases on J, plus 18 bases between the germline ends. To note about this clone: The antigen this receptor binds is unknown. Base quality data are lacking; no much larger clone is found one base away.

In light of the paper, this sample's time point label describes: cycle 1 day 1 (C1D1), immediately before nivolumab initiation. Every trial patient had relapsed after autologous stem cell transplantation, and cohorts A, B and C differed in prior brentuximab vedotin exposure. A Miltenyi CD8+ T cell isolation kit was used for magnetic negative selection to purify CD8+ T cells from thawed PBMCs. A total of 50 to 70 patients with relapsed/refractory classical Hodgkin lymphoma made up the trial cohort, and each patient's best overall response was complete response, partial response or progressive disease. Trial patients were treated with single-agent nivolumab in the multi-cohort phase II CheckMate 205 trial. An independent review committee assessed best overall response using the 2007 International Working Group response criteria. Trial PBMCs were obtained immediately prior to nivolumab initiation (C1D1) and on therapy at cycle 2 day 1 and cycle 4 day 1. Peripheral blood was collected in 8 mL Vacutainer Cell Preparation Tubes, from which PBMCs were isolated by centrifugation and then cryopreserved. Purified CD4+ and CD8+ fractions were prepared only for cases where an additional PBMC sample was available. Magnetically labelled cells were depleted on LS columns in a quadroMACS separator, and the flow-through was collected as the purified fraction.

The material was CD8+ T cells from blood, obtained at baseline. The clonotype was recovered from a human donor with classical Hodgkin lymphoma. The V and J segments used are TRBV27 and TRBJ2-5, and TRBD1 may be the D gene, going by 5 matching bases. The nucleotide sequence reads TGTGCCAGCAGCCTTACACTGGGGCGAGTAGAGACCCAGTACTTC. Its product reads: CASSLTLGRVETQYF.